This T cell receptor (beta chain) is drawn from a study of shared clonotypes between healthy human individuals. Points from the study as a whole: Naive subsets generally had larger estimated richness than memory subsets. Having only a few donors restricted how much genetic and exposure-history diversity was captured.

The CDR3 is 14 amino acids. The junction had 4 bases not matched to a gene; V was cut back by 4 bases and J by 3 bases. Germline values: CDR1 SGDLS, CDR2 YYNGEE. A word on this clone: Its target is not known.

Deep-level assay runs were performed. Only in-frame clones appear in the TCRdb table, and some are missing; sequencing was by immunoSEQ multiplex PCR. The profile covers about 600,000 clones, with 98% appearing a single time and 0.3% taken by the ten largest. Terminally differentiated effector memory CD45RA+ cells were excluded from the naive CD8 cells, which were CD45RO-negative and positively selected for CCR7. Sequencing was done on a sample of naive CD8+ T cells sorted from blood. The rearrangement uses TRBV9 and TRBJ2-3; 8 bases fit TRBD2. This receptor was obtained from a man in his thirties or forties in good health. CDR3 sequence: CASSILAATDTQYF. CDR3 nucleotide sequence: TGTGCCAGCAGCATACTAGCGGCAACAGATACGCAGTATTTT.